Each of the 13 T cell receptor beta chains below was sequenced from the same sample in a study of naive and memory T cell subsets. Two oligonucleotides, mixed equimolar, formed the beta constant-region primer covering TRBC1 and TRBC2. Nested alpha and beta constant-region primers with the SP2 primer drove four PCR rounds on ligated cDNA. TCRdb ran MiXCR on the UMI-ligation and nested PCR reads and lists one entry per CDR3 protein. The data show some 30,000 distinct CDR3 sequences, less than 20% seen once. Sequencing was carried out using effector memory CD4+ T cells from blood. The subset was: effector memory, CD45RA- CD27-. The receptor set was obtained from a human donor in good health.

This clonotype appeared a single time. The chain uses TRBV9 and TRBJ2-1; perhaps TRBD1 as D (6 bases). This CDR3 region has 16 residues. Germline-derived CDR1 and CDR2 are SGDLS and YYNGEE. V was clipped by 2 bases and J by 0 bases, with 12 bases between them. This chain's CDR3 is CASSVGTSSSYNEQFF. The CDR3, as DNA: TGTGCCAGCAGCGTGGGGACATCGAGCTCCTACAATGAGCAGTTCTTC.

This clonotype is labeled as medium-sized. The chain employs TRBV9 and TRBJ2-3; possible D gene TRBD2, 6 bases. Germline lookup yields CDR1 SGDLS and CDR2 YYNGEE. V was clipped by 0 bases and J by 2 bases, with 28 bases between them. This CDR3 contains 21 residues. CDR3 sequence: CASSVATRRWGSSGNTDTQYF. Here the CDR3 DNA reads TGTGCCAGCAGCGTAGCTACTAGGAGGTGGGGGAGTAGCGGAAACACAGATACGCAGTATTTT.

The chain combines TRBV6-5 with TRBJ2-7; 7 bases are shared with TRBD1. Germline-derived CDR1 and CDR2 are MNHEY and SVGAGI. The junction had 8 bases not matched to a gene; V was cut back by 2 bases and J by 7 bases. This CDR3 is built from 14 residues. In DNA, the CDR3 is TGTGCCAGCAGTTACGCACAGGGGCAGCGGGAGCAGTACTTC. Its protein is CASSYAQGQREQYF.

Ten or more counts support this clonotype. J is TRBJ2-1 and V is TRBV13, with TRBD1 matching over 11 bases. V trimming: 6 bases; J trimming: 0 bases; junction bases outside the gene matches: 7. The CDR3 contains 17 residues. Germline-derived CDR1 and CDR2 are PRHDT and FYEKMQ (reference sequence). The CDR3 region is CASSWDRGSSSYNEQFF. The CDR3 nucleotides are TGTGCCAGCAGTTGGGACAGGGGGTCGAGCTCCTACAATGAGCAGTTCTTC.

The V and J genes are TRBV6-1 and TRBJ2-7, with 7 bases fitting TRBD1. V shed 2 bases, J shed 6 bases, and the junction held 10 bases outside the gene matches. Germline V CDR1 and CDR2: MNHNS, SASEGT. This CDR3 region has 15 residues. CDR3 nucleotide sequence: TGTGCCAGCAGTGAATTAGATGACAGGGTGGGCGAGCAGTACTTC. Residues: CASSELDDRVGEQYF.

The sample holds many counts of this clonotype. V usage is TRBV30 and J usage is TRBJ1-5, with a tentative D call TRBD1 (5 bases). The germline CDR1 and CDR2 sequences are GTSNPN and SVGIG (reference sequence). The CDR3 length is 12 residues. Trimming pared 3 bases from V and 4 bases from J, leaving 7 bases between. This chain's CDR3 is CAWSQGNQPQHF. The CDR3 nucleotides are TGTGCCTGGAGCCAGGGAAATCAGCCCCAGCATTTT.

This clonotype was detected ten times or more. This chain links TRBV6-6 with TRBJ1-5; 9 nucleotides line up with TRBD1. The CDR3 is made up of 15 amino acids. After removal of 6 bases from V and 3 bases from J, the junction contained 6 bases not matched to a gene. Germline-derived CDR1 and CDR2 are MNHNY and SVGAGI (reference sequence). The CDR3 reads CASRGRDRDNQPQHF. In DNA form, the CDR3 reads TGTGCCAGCAGGGGCCGGGACAGGGACAATCAGCCCCAGCATTTT.

This clonotype has a handful of counts. The chain uses TRBV5-6 and TRBJ2-2, with D perhaps TRBD2 (5 bases). CDR1 and CDR2 from the germline V gene are SGHDT and YYEEEE. CDR3 length: 14 residues. V lost 0 bases and J lost 5, with 8 bases in between. CDR3 protein: CASSLERGTGELFF. CDR3 coding DNA: TGTGCCAGCAGCTTGGAACGGGGAACCGGGGAGCTGTTTTTT.

This clonotype turned up a few times. The V and J genes are TRBV15 and TRBJ1-4, with D tentatively TRBD1 (6 bases). The CDR3 runs 15 residues. Per germline, CDR1 LNHNV and CDR2 YYDKDF (reference sequence). V lost 6 bases to trimming and J lost 3 bases, with 14 bases between them. Here the CDR3 DNA reads TGTGCCACCAGAAACCTAGGACAGTCTAATGAAAAACTGTTTTTT. It encodes CATRNLGQSNEKLFF. Based on the CDR3 plus reference TRBV15 and TRBJ1-4, the full variable domain is DAMVIQNPRYQVTQFGKPVTLSCSQTLNHNVMYWYQQKSSQAPKLLFHYYDKDFNNEADTPDNFQSRRPNTSFCFLDIRSPGLGDTAMYLCATRNLGQSNEKLFFGSGTQLSVL.

Only a few counts were recorded for this clonotype. This rearrangement joins TRBV19 to TRBJ2-1, with 8 bases that match TRBD2. The CDR3 has 16 residues. CDR1 LNHDA and CDR2 SQIVND come from the germline V gene (reference sequence). The junction had 8 bases not matched to a gene; V was cut back by 5 bases and J by 2 bases. The DNA of the CDR3 is TGTGCCAGTAGTCCACCGGGTAGCGGGACCTACAATGAGCAGTTCTTC. Translation gives CASSPPGSGTYNEQFF.

This clonotype is a singleton in its sample. V gene TRBV6-5 combines with J gene TRBJ1-3; D is undetermined. Germline CDR1 reads MNHEY; CDR2 reads SVGAGI. Trimming cost V 0 bases and J 0 bases, with 9 bases left between them. The length of the CDR3 is 16 residues. The chain's CDR3 is CASSYSIGGSGNTIYF. Here the CDR3 DNA reads TGTGCCAGCAGTTACTCGATCGGCGGCTCTGGAAACACCATATATTTT.

This clonotype was found a few times. V gene TRBV10-3 combines with J gene TRBJ2-7; TRBD1 matches at 8 bases. Germline V CDR1 and CDR2: ENHRY, SYGVKD. CDR3 length equals 13 residues. V was clipped by 6 bases and J by 3 bases; unmatched bases: 4. The CDR3 region has the DNA TGTGCCATCAGCGCAGACAGGGGCTACGAGCAGTACTTC. Its protein product is CAISADRGYEQYF.

This clonotype was seen only a few times. J is TRBJ2-1 and V is TRBV7-3; 7 positions match TRBD1. The CDR3 has 17 residues. Germline trimming cut 2 bases from V and 7 bases from J; bases unmatched to any gene: 14. Germline V CDR1 and CDR2: SGHTA, FQGTGA. CDR3 amino acids: CASSLGENTHRGNEQFF. CDR3 DNA sequence: TGTGCCAGCAGCTTAGGCGAAAACACACACAGGGGAAATGAGCAGTTCTTC.